This is a list of T cell receptor beta chains from one sample in a study of response to subunit inactivated influenza vaccine. TCRdb reanalysed the RT-PCR reads using MiXCR and keeps one entry per CDR3 protein. The table has approximately 520,000 distinct CDR3 sequences, 25% seen once. Sequencing used CD4+ T cells sorted from PBMCs, obtained about 5 days after vaccination. The receptors stem from a man in his forties or fifties who received an inactivated influenza vaccine. Each CDR3 is given without its conserved first and last residue. Fields, in order: V gene, J gene, clone size, CDR3 protein. Only some rows state a clone size, as once, few, many or a class for expanded clones.

V: TRBV12-3/TRBV12-4; J: TRBJ1-6; size: few; CDR3: ASSDRDRVRSPLH
V: TRBV30; J: TRBJ2-7; size: -; CDR3: AWSPSGSSYEQY
V: TRBV7-9; J: TRBJ1-6; size: few; CDR3: ASSPLGRPSPLH
V: TRBV10-3; J: TRBJ2-7; size: -; CDR3: ATAFSGGTYEQY
V: TRBV6-5; J: TRBJ1-2; size: -; CDR3: ASSWTGQYGYT
V: TRBV12-3/TRBV12-4; J: TRBJ2-5; size: few; CDR3: ASSSHSSGGAQ
V: TRBV4-2; J: TRBJ2-2; size: -; CDR3: ASSPRAPGELF
V: TRBV6-2/TRBV6-3; J: TRBJ1-2; size: -; CDR3: ASSYSGGTNYGYT
V: TRBV12-3/TRBV12-4; J: TRBJ2-7; size: -; CDR3: ASSLAGLAIRYEQY
V: TRBV7-9; J: TRBJ2-2; size: -; CDR3: ASSLVSTQGRAGELF
V: TRBV6-5; J: TRBJ2-7; size: -; CDR3: ASSYGLADTYEQY
V: TRBV4-3; J: TRBJ1-2; size: -; CDR3: ASSQGQGRANYGYT
V: TRBV7-8; J: TRBJ1-5; size: -; CDR3: ASSSSPGQPQH
V: TRBV7-9; J: TRBJ2-5; size: few; CDR3: ASSLTAGNQETQY
V: TRBV11-1; J: TRBJ2-1; size: -; CDR3: ASRGKIAGGPYTYNEQF
V: TRBV20-1; J: TRBJ1-4; size: -; CDR3: SASQGGGEKLF
V: TRBV3-1; J: TRBJ1-6; size: once; CDR3: ASSQRGQGAYSPLH
V: TRBV5-1; J: TRBJ2-7; size: few; CDR3: ASSLAYGSSYEQY
V: TRBV7-8; J: TRBJ1-5; size: -; CDR3: ASSLVRGSNQPQH
V: TRBV20-1; J: TRBJ2-3; size: few; CDR3: SARTPGTGGTDTQY
V: TRBV5-1; J: TRBJ2-5; size: -; CDR3: ASSTAGGQETQY
V: TRBV7-9; J: TRBJ1-2; size: few; CDR3: ASSFSGQYGYT
V: TRBV18; J: TRBJ2-7; size: -; CDR3: ASSPVQADFYEQY
V: TRBV12-3/TRBV12-4; J: TRBJ1-3; size: -; CDR3: ASLRTGEYGNTIY
V: TRBV4-3; J: TRBJ2-1; size: -; CDR3: ASSQDLATGPLF
V: TRBV15; J: TRBJ1-1; size: -; CDR3: ATSRPGLLTDAF
V: TRBV7-2; J: TRBJ2-5; size: few; CDR3: ASSLSKAGGQETQY
V: TRBV12-3/TRBV12-4; J: TRBJ2-1; size: few; CDR3: ASSLQGANEQF
V: TRBV5-1; J: TRBJ2-7; size: -; CDR3: ASSFGTGPWGSYEQY
V: TRBV30; J: TRBJ1-2; size: -; CDR3: AWGAQGANYGYT
V: TRBV29-1; J: TRBJ2-1; size: few; CDR3: SAGTSGHRHYNEQF
V: TRBV5-1; J: TRBJ2-3; size: -; CDR3: ASSLGGTGVTDTQY
V: TRBV19; J: TRBJ2-1; size: few; CDR3: ASSIATGGNEQF
V: TRBV3-1; J: TRBJ2-7; size: few; CDR3: ASSNGLAGVGEQY
V: TRBV5-1; J: TRBJ2-1; size: few; CDR3: ASSPGQDRNEQF
V: TRBV6-2/TRBV6-3; J: TRBJ1-5; size: many; CDR3: ASSYSSRGLGQPQH
V: TRBV4-2; J: TRBJ2-3; size: few; CDR3: ASSQVFYGGGGLGISSTDTQY
V: TRBV4-2; J: TRBJ1-6; size: few; CDR3: ASSQDYRPGSPLH
V: TRBV7-2; J: TRBJ1-1; size: many; CDR3: ASSSTWNTEAF
V: TRBV7-6; J: TRBJ2-3; size: few; CDR3: ASSLGRTSGHTDTQY
V: TRBV7-2; J: TRBJ2-3; size: many; CDR3: ASSLLGGQADTQY
V: TRBV10-3; J: TRBJ2-7; size: -; CDR3: AISGGDNYYEQY
V: TRBV5-1; J: TRBJ1-2; size: few; CDR3: ASSLDSPIGGYT
V: TRBV2; J: TRBJ2-5; size: few; CDR3: ASSGVPQETQY
V: TRBV6-1; J: TRBJ2-1; size: -; CDR3: ASSLPSRSSYNEQF
V: TRBV5-1; J: TRBJ2-2; size: once; CDR3: ASSLDPLGTGELF
V: TRBV12-3/TRBV12-4; J: TRBJ2-7; size: few; CDR3: ASSYGALGQY
V: TRBV11-2; J: TRBJ2-3; size: -; CDR3: ASSQTGHYGSDTQY
V: TRBV12-3/TRBV12-4; J: TRBJ2-2; size: many; CDR3: ASSSGQGTGELF
V: TRBV29-1; J: TRBJ2-1; size: -; CDR3: SVEGTQGGGGSYNEQF
V: TRBV6-5; J: TRBJ1-1; size: -; CDR3: ASSYSTRLNTEAF
V: TRBV2; J: TRBJ1-4; size: once; CDR3: ASRATATRHEKLF
V: TRBV9; J: TRBJ2-5; size: few; CDR3: ASSVAVASAQETQY
V: TRBV12-3/TRBV12-4; J: TRBJ1-6; size: -; CDR3: ASSSAGTGVSPLH
V: TRBV4-3; J: TRBJ2-1; size: -; CDR3: ASSQVGGLNEQF
V: TRBV5-1; J: TRBJ2-7; size: few; CDR3: ASSLAPVDGGEQY